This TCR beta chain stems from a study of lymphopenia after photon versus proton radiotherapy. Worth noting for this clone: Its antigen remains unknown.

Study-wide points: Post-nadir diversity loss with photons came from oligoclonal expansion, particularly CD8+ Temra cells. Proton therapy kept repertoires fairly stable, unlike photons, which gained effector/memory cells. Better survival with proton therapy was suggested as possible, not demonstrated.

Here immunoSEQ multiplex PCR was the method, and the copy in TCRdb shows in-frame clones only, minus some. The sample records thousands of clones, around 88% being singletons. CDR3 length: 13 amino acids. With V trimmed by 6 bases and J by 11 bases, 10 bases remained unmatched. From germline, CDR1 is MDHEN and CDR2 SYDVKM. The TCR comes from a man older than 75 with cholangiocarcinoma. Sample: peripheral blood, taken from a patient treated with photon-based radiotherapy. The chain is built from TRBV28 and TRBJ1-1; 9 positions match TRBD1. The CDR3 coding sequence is TGTGCCAGCAGCCAAGCGGGGGGGACAGGGGCTTTCTTT. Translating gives CASSQAGGTGAFF. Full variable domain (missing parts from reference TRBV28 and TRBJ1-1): DVKVTQSSRYLVKRTGEKVFLECVQDMDHENMFWYRQDPGLGLRLIYFSYDVKMKEKGDIPEGYSVSREKKERFSLILESASTNQTSMYLCASSQAGGTGAFFGQGTRLTVV.